One sample yielded the 2 T cell receptor beta chains listed below, sequenced in a study of blood T cell repertoires in COVID-19. TCRdb's table, derived via immunoSEQ multiplex PCR, lists solely in-frame clones and lacks some. This table holds a few hundred thousand clones, about nine tenths found once. Sequencing was carried out using PBMCs or T cells enriched from blood (not recorded which). These receptors were collected from a woman in her twenties or thirties who had been exposed to COVID-19.

The rearrangement links TRBV11-2 to TRBJ2-4; D perhaps matches TRBD2 (6 bases). The V gene's germline CDR1 is SGHAT and CDR2 FQNNGV. This CDR3 comprises 11 residues. V was pared by 8 bases and J by 15 bases, with 17 bases between. The CDR3 DNA reads TGTGCCAGCCGACCGCCGGAGGGGACGTACTTC. Protein product: CASRPPEGTYF.

V gene TRBV3-1 (or the pseudogene TRBV3-2) combines with J gene TRBJ2-1; TRBD2 matches at 11 bases. The CDR3 spans 14 residues. Unmatched junction bases numbered 6, after V lost 6 bases and J lost 8 bases. Germline V lookup: CDR1 LGHDT, CDR2 YNNKEL (reference sequence). CDR3 loop: CASRLAGGGDEQFF. CDR3 sequence (DNA): TGTGCCAGCAGGCTAGCGGGAGGTGGGGATGAGCAGTTCTTC.